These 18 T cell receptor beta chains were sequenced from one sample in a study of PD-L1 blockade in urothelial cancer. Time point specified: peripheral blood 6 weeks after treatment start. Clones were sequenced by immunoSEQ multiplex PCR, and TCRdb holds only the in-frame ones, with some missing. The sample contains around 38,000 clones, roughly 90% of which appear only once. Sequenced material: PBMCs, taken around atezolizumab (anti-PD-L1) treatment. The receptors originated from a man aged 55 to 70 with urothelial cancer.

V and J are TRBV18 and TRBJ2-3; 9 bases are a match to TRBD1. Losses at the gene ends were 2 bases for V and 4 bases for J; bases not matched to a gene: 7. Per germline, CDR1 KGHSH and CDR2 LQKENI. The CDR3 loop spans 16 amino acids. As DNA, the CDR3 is TGTGCCAGCTCACCAACCGGGACAGGGAGTGCAGATACGCAGTATTTT. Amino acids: CASSPTGTGSADTQYF.

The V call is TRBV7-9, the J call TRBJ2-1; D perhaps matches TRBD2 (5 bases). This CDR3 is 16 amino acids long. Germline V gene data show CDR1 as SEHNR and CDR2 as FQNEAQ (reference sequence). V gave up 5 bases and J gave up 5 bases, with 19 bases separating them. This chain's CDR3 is CASSEGYSLGNNEQFF. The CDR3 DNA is TGTGCCAGCAGCGAGGGCTACAGTTTGGGGAACAATGAGCAGTTCTTC.

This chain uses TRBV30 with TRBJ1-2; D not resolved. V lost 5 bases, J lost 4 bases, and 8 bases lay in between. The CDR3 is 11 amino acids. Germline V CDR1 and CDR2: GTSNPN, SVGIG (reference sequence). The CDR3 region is CAWGVTYGYTF. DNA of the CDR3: TGTGCCTGGGGAGTTACCTATGGCTACACCTTC.

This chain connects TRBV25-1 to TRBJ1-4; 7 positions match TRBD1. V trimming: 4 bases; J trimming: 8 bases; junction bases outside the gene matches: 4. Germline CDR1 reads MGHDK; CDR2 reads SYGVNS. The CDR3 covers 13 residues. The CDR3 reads CASSAPGQEKLFF. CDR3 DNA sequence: TGTGCCAGCAGTGCTCCGGGACAGGAAAAACTGTTTTTT.

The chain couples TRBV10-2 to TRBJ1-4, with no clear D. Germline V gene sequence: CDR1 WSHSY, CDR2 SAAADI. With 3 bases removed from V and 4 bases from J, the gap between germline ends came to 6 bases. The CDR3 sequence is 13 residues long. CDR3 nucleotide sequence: TGCGCCAGCAGTGACGTCGGTAATGAAAAACTGTTTTTT. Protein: CASSDVGNEKLFF.

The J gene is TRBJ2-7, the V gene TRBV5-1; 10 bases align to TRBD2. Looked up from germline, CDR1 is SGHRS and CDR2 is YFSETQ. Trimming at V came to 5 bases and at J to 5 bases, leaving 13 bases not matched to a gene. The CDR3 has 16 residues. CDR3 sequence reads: CASRGGESGRAHEQYF. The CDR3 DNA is TGCGCCAGCAGGGGGGGCGAAAGCGGGAGGGCCCACGAGCAGTACTTC.

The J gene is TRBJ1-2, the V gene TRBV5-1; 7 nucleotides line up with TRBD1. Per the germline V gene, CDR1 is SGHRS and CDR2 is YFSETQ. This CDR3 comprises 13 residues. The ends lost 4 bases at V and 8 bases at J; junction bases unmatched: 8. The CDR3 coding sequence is TGCGCCAGCAGCCGTGACAGGGTTGGGGGCTACACCTTC. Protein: CASSRDRVGGYTF.

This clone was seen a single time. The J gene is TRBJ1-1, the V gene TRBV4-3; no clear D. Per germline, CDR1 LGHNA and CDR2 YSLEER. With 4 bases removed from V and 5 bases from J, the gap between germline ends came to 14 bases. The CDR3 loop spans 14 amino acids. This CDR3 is CASSLQSTGTEAFF. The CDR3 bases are TGCGCCAGCAGCCTACAATCGACGGGTACTGAAGCTTTCTTT.

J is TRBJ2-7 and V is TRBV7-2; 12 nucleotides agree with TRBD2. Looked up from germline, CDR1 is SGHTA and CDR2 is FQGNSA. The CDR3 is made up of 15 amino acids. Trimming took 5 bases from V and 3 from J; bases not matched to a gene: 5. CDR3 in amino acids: CASSRTSGGSYEQYF. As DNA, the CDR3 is TGTGCCAGCAGCCGAACTAGCGGGGGGAGCTACGAGCAGTACTTC.

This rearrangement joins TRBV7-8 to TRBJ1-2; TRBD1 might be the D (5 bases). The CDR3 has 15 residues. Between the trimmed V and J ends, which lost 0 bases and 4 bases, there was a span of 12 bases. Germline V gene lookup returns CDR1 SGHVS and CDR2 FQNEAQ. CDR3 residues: CASSLAAGPLYGYTF. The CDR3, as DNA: TGTGCCAGCAGCTTAGCAGCAGGGCCTCTCTATGGCTACACCTTC.

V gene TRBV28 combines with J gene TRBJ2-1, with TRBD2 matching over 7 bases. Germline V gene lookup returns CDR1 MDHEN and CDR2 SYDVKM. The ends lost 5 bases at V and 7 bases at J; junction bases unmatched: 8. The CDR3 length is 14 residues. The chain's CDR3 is CASSVRRELNEQFF. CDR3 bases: TGTGCCAGCAGTGTTAGGCGGGAGCTAAATGAGCAGTTCTTC.

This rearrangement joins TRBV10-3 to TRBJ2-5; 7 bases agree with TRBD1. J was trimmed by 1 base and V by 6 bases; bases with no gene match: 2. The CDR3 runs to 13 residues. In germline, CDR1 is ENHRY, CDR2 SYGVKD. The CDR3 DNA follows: TGTGCCATCAGCCGACAGGGCCAAGAGACCCAGTACTTC. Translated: CAISRQGQETQYF.

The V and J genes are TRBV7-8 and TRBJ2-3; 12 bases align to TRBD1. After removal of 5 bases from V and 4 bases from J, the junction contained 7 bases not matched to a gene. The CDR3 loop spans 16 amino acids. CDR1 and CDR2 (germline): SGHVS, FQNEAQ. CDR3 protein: CASSTRDRGLADTQYF. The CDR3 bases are TGTGCCAGCAGCACCCGGGACAGGGGGCTGGCAGATACGCAGTATTTT.

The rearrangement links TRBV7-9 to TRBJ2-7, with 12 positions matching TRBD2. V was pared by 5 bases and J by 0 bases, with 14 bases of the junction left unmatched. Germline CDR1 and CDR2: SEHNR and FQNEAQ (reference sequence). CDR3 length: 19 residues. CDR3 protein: CASSPRRGATSGSSYEQYF. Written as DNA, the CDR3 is TGTGCCAGCAGCCCTAGGCGGGGGGCGACTAGCGGGAGCTCCTACGAGCAGTACTTC.

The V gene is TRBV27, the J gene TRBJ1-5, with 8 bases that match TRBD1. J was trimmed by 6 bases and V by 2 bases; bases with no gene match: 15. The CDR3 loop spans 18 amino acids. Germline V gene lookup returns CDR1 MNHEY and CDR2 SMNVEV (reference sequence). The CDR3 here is CASSLSTGGTGGIQPQHF. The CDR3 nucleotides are TGTGCCAGCAGTTTAAGTACGGGTGGAACAGGGGGAATTCAGCCCCAGCATTTT.

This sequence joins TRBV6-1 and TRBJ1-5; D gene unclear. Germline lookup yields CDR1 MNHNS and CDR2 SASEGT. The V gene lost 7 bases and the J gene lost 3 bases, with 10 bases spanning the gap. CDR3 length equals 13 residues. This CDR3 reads CASNRLTNQPQHF. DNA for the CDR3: TGTGCCAGCAACCGCCTAACCAATCAGCCCCAGCATTTT.

CDR3 in amino acids: CASSRAADLYNEQFF. CDR3 bases: TGTGCCAGCAGCCGGGCAGCGGATCTCTACAATGAGCAGTTCTTC. The chain has TRBV5-4 and TRBJ2-1; perhaps TRBD2 as D (5 bases). CDR1 and CDR2 from the germline V gene are SGHNT and YYREEE (reference sequence). The CDR3 sequence is 15 residues long. V lost 4 bases, J lost 3 bases, and 14 bases lay in between.

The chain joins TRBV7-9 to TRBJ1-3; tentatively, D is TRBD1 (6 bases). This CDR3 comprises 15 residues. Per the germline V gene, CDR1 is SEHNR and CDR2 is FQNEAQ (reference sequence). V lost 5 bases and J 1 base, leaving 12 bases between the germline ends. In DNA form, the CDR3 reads TGTGCCAGCAGCCGGTCAGGGGAATCTGGAAACACCATATATTTT. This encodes CASSRSGESGNTIYF.